The 30 T cell receptor beta chains in this list originate from one sample, sequenced in a study of cytomegalovirus exposure and HLA in healthy donors. The PCR employed 60 Vbeta primers together with 13 Jbeta primers. Data came from immunoSEQ multiplex PCR; TCRdb stores just in-frame clones and leaves some out. This sample contains some 150,000 clones. Input material: PBMCs. Receptors originate from a woman aged 18-29 years in good health and CMV-seropositive.

V and J are TRBV4-3 and TRBJ2-6; a possible D gene is TRBD1 (6 bases). Germline-derived CDR1 and CDR2 are LGHNA and YSLEER. V gave up 6 bases and J gave up 0 bases, with 15 bases separating them. The CDR3 has 17 residues. The CDR3 sequence is CASSPLGASSGANVLTF. In DNA, the CDR3 is TGCGCCAGCAGTCCATTGGGGGCGAGCTCTGGGGCCAACGTCCTGACTTTC.

The CDR3 region has the DNA TGTGCCAGTAGTATACTAGACAATGAGCAGTTCTTC. Its translation is CASSILDNEQFF. The chain employs TRBV19 and TRBJ2-1; D gene uncertain. V lost 2 bases, J lost 5 bases, and 4 bases lay in between. CDR3 size: 12 residues. Looked up from germline, CDR1 is LNHDA and CDR2 is SQIVND (reference sequence).

The V gene is TRBV11-3, the J gene TRBJ2-1; D gene uncertain. Trimming removed 8 bases at V and 11 bases at J, with 7 bases between. The CDR3 covers 9 residues. The germline V gene has CDR1 SGHNT and CDR2 YENEEA. DNA of the CDR3: TGTGCCAGCTCATTTCAGCAGTTCTTC. Its translation: CASSFQQFF.

The chain carries TRBV29-1 and TRBJ1-2, with TRBD1 matching over 7 bases. The CDR3 runs 16 residues. The germline V gene encodes CDR1 SQVTM and CDR2 ANQGSEA. V was clipped by 7 bases and J by 0 bases; unmatched bases: 14. CDR3 coding DNA: TGCAGCGCTGCCCCGGGACAGTCTTCTGCTAACTATGGCTACACCTTC. It translates to CSAAPGQSSANYGYTF.

J is TRBJ2-2 and V is TRBV13; 10 bases are shared with TRBD2. CDR1 is PRHDT, CDR2 FYEKMQ, per germline (reference sequence). Unmatched junction bases numbered 2, after V lost 2 bases and J lost 5 bases. This CDR3 is 15 amino acids long. CDR3 sequence (DNA): TGTGCCAGCAGCTTAAGAGCGGGGGGGACCGGGGAGCTGTTTTTT. This encodes CASSLRAGGTGELFF.

Concerning this clone: Its ends do not fully match the called genes, so a read error is possible. This same CDR3 is encoded by further DNA sequences in the sample. The chain employs TRBV7-9 and TRBJ2-5, with 7 bases fitting TRBD2. Germline CDR1 is SEHNR and CDR2 is FQNEAQ (reference sequence). The length of the CDR3 is 14 residues. CDR3 DNA sequence: TGTGCCAGCAACACGGGACTACGGCAAGAGACTCAGTACTTC. It yields the protein CASNTGLRQETQYF.

The chain couples TRBV6-1 to TRBJ2-7, with D possibly being TRBD1 (5 bases). CDR3 length: 12 amino acids. The germline V and J ends were trimmed by 7 bases and 3 bases, with 10 bases remaining between them. CDR1 and CDR2 from the germline V gene are MNHNS and SASEGT. CDR3 amino acids: CASTQGGYEQYF. As DNA, the CDR3 is TGTGCCAGCACCCAGGGCGGCTACGAGCAGTACTTC.

This chain connects TRBV7-9 to TRBJ2-2; TRBD1 matches 9 bases. J gave up 5 bases and V 3 bases, and 4 bases lay outside the gene matches. The CDR3 extends over 15 amino acids. CDR1 is SEHNR, CDR2 FQNEAQ, per germline (reference sequence). CDR3 DNA: TGTGCCAGCAGCTTGGAACAGGGGGCAACCGGGGAGCTGTTTTTT. Its translation is CASSLEQGATGELFF.

This chain links TRBV7-2 with TRBJ1-2; D may be TRBD1 (5 bases). The CDR3 sequence is 13 residues long. With 4 bases removed from V and 4 bases from J, the gap between germline ends came to 10 bases. Per the germline V gene, CDR1 is SGHTA and CDR2 is FQGNSA. In DNA, the CDR3 is TGTGCCAGCAGCTCGGAAGGGGCCTATGGCTACACCTTC. Protein product: CASSSEGAYGYTF.

The rearrangement joins TRBV6-5 to TRBJ1-1, with D maybe TRBD1 (5 bases). The ends were cut back, 6 bases at V and 3 bases at J, with 11 bases in the middle. Per the germline V gene, CDR1 is MNHEY and CDR2 is SVGAGI. The CDR3 has 13 residues. CDR3 amino acids: CASRWGSYTEAFF. The CDR3 region has the DNA TGTGCCAGCAGGTGGGGCAGCTACACTGAAGCTTTCTTT.

In regard to this clone: The junction departs from germline at one end; a sequencing error may be responsible. V and J are TRBV18 and TRBJ1-1; 10 bases line up with TRBD1. CDR1 KGHSH and CDR2 LQKENI come from the germline V gene. The CDR3 runs 13 residues. CDR3 amino acids: CASSKDRGQEASF. CDR3 in DNA: TGTGCCAGCTCAAAAGACAGGGGGCAAGAAGCTTCCTTT.

The V and J genes are TRBV25-1 and TRBJ2-7, with a weak D call TRBD2 (6 bases). The CDR3 runs to 13 residues. Germline CDR1 reads MGHDK; CDR2 reads SYGVNS. Trimming pared 6 bases from V and 4 bases from J, leaving 13 bases between. The CDR3 here is CASRAASEYEQYF. The CDR3 nucleotides are TGTGCCAGCAGGGCGGCTAGCGAGTACGAGCAGTACTTC.

Remarks on this clone: The same CDR3 arises from other DNA sequences in this sample as well. This chain links TRBV5-1 with TRBJ1-1; 7 bases line up with TRBD1. The CDR3 is 14 residues long. The V gene's germline CDR1 is SGHRS and CDR2 YFSETQ. The V and J ends lost 0 bases and 3 bases, in that order; junction bases with no gene match: 2. The DNA of the CDR3 is TGCGCCAGCAGCTTGGGACAGGGATACACTGAAGCTTTCTTT. As protein: CASSLGQGYTEAFF.

CDR3 bases: TGTGCCAGCAGCTTAGTGGGGGCCAACTACGAGCAGTACTTC. Protein product: CASSLVGANYEQYF. The chain joins TRBV7-9 to TRBJ2-7; maybe TRBD1 (6 bases). CDR3 length: 14 amino acids. The germline V gene encodes CDR1 SEHNR and CDR2 FQNEAQ (reference sequence). Between the trimmed V and J ends, which lost 1 base and 3 bases, there was a span of 10 bases.

The chain is built from TRBV6-1 and TRBJ1-5; 7 nucleotides agree with TRBD1. From germline, CDR1 is MNHNS and CDR2 SASEGT. The CDR3 extends over 15 amino acids. The V and J ends lost 6 bases and 4 bases, in that order; junction bases with no gene match: 9. The CDR3 region has the DNA TGTGCCAGCAGGGAGAACCCGGGACAGAATCAGCCCCAGCATTTT. Its translation: CASRENPGQNQPQHF.

The rearrangement uses TRBV11-1 and TRBJ1-4, with a tentative D call TRBD1 (5 bases). CDR3 length: 14 amino acids. The V gene's germline CDR1 is SGHAT and CDR2 FQDESV (reference sequence). Trimming stripped 8 bases from V and 3 bases from J, with 13 bases between. CDR3 sequence: CASSQGRANEKLFF. DNA of the CDR3: TGTGCCAGCTCCCAGGGAAGGGCTAATGAAAAACTGTTTTTT.

As concerns this clone: Sequence at one end of the junction differs from germline and may be a read error. The chain couples TRBV7-3 to TRBJ2-1, with unresolved D. This CDR3 has 13 residues. The germline gives CDR1 SGHTA, CDR2 FQGTGA. CDR3 in amino acids: CASSLTTYNEQFF. The CDR3 DNA is TGTGCCAGCAGCCTAACCACCTACAATGAGCAGTTCTTC.

The chain's CDR3 is CASTLGPEAYNSPLHF. CDR3 DNA: TGTGCCAGCACCTTGGGCCCGGAGGCCTATAATTCACCCCTCCACTTT. V usage is TRBV9 and J usage is TRBJ1-6; D is unclear. There are 16 residues in the CDR3. V dropped 6 bases and J dropped 2 bases, with 15 bases sitting between them. The germline V gene encodes CDR1 SGDLS and CDR2 YYNGEE.

This chain uses TRBV11-3 with TRBJ2-1, with 7 nucleotides matching TRBD2. CDR3 length: 15 amino acids. V lost 3 bases and J lost 5; bases outside the gene matches: 7. CDR1 is SGHNT, CDR2 YENEEA, per germline. The CDR3 DNA reads TGTGCCAGCAGCTTTAGCGCAGCGGGGAACAATGAGCAGTTCTTC. Translated, it gives CASSFSAAGNNEQFF.

V gene TRBV19 combines with J gene TRBJ1-1, with D uncertain. The length of the CDR3 is 13 residues. V shed 2 bases and J shed 8 bases, with 12 bases lying between them. Germline lookup yields CDR1 LNHDA and CDR2 SQIVND (reference sequence). The CDR3 loop reads CASSISPHGEAFF. The CDR3 nucleotides are TGTGCCAGTAGTATAAGTCCCCACGGGGAAGCTTTCTTT. The full variable domain, rest sourced from reference TRBV19 and TRBJ1-1, is DGGITQSPKYLFRKEGQNVTLSCEQNLNHDAMYWYRQDPGQGLRLIYYSQIVNDFQKGDIAEGYSVSREKKESFPLTVTSAQKNPTAFYLCASSISPHGEAFFGQGTRLTVV.

The chain combines TRBV30 with TRBJ1-1; maybe TRBD1 (5 bases). CDR1 GTSNPN and CDR2 SVGIG come from the germline V gene (reference sequence). This CDR3 spans 14 amino acids. The V end was cut by 3 bases, the J end by 0 bases, with 11 bases between. As DNA, the CDR3 is TGTGCCTGGAGCGGGAGGGGAGTGAACACTGAAGCTTTCTTT. It encodes CAWSGRGVNTEAFF.

The chain carries TRBV6-1 and TRBJ2-5; no clear D. Near its end, the DNA agrees better with TRBJ2-7, so the J call may be wrong. CDR1 is MNHNS, CDR2 SASEGT, per germline. The CDR3 is made up of 12 amino acids. The CDR3 sequence: CASSVHSYEQYF. DNA for the CDR3: TGTGCCAGCAGTGTACACAGCTACGAGCAGTACTTC.

The chain is built from TRBV5-6 and TRBJ2-3; 7 nucleotides line up with TRBD2. With 10 bases clipped from V and 2 bases from J, the junction kept 10 bases outside the gene matches. Germline V gene lookup returns CDR1 SGHDT and CDR2 YYEEEE. The CDR3 is made up of 14 amino acids. The CDR3 DNA is TGTGCCGCCGGTCGGCGGGGGTTCACAGATACGCAGTATTTT. It encodes CAAGRRGFTDTQYF.

This chain connects TRBV15 to TRBJ2-5; 10 nucleotides agree with TRBD1. Trimming took 0 bases from V and 3 from J; bases not matched to a gene: 7. Looked up from germline, CDR1 is LNHNV and CDR2 is YYDKDF (reference sequence). This CDR3 has 17 residues. The chain's CDR3 is CATSREEGGTGEETQYF. CDR3 coding DNA: TGTGCCACCAGCAGAGAGGAAGGAGGGACAGGGGAAGAGACCCAGTACTTC.

The V call is TRBV7-9, the J call TRBJ2-3; 7 bases are a match to TRBD2. This CDR3 has 16 amino acids. V trimming: 1 base; J trimming: 3 bases; junction bases outside the gene matches: 7. CDR1 and CDR2 (germline): SEHNR, FQNEAQ (reference sequence). The CDR3 protein is CASSLEPSGGTDTQYF. CDR3 bases: TGTGCCAGCAGCTTAGAACCTAGCGGAGGAACAGATACGCAGTATTTT.

The chain has TRBV6-6 and TRBJ2-1; TRBD1 is a possible D gene (5 bases). The CDR3 length is 12 residues. Germline V CDR1 and CDR2: MNHNY, SVGAGI (reference sequence). Trimming stripped 6 bases from V and 5 bases from J, with 8 bases between. In nucleotides, the CDR3 is TGTGCCAGCAGACGGACAAACAATGAGCAGTTCTTC. This codes for CASRRTNNEQFF.

The rearrangement uses TRBV27 and TRBJ2-7; 8 bases are shared with TRBD1. Germline CDR1 MNHEY, CDR2 SMNVEV (reference sequence). With V trimmed by 3 bases and J by 0 bases, 7 bases remained unmatched. The CDR3 is 16 amino acids. The CDR3, as DNA: TGTGCCAGCAGTTTTCGAACAGGGGGGAGCTCCTACGAGCAGTACTTC. Translation gives CASSFRTGGSSYEQYF.

The chain recombines TRBV9 with TRBJ1-5, with 9 bases matching TRBD1. The CDR3 is 15 residues long. Germline CDR1 SGDLS, CDR2 YYNGEE. Trimming removed 3 bases from V and 3 bases from J; junction bases left unmatched: 4. The chain's CDR3 is CASSAGQGSNQPQHF. CDR3 bases: TGTGCCAGCAGCGCAGGACAGGGGTCCAATCAGCCCCAGCATTTT.

This sequence joins TRBV11-2 and TRBJ1-5; D is undetermined. V was clipped by 4 bases and J by 6 bases, with 16 bases between them. Germline V gene sequence: CDR1 SGHAT, CDR2 FQNNGV. This CDR3 has 15 residues. The CDR3 DNA sequence: TGTGCCAGCAGCTCCGGGTCTCCAACCCGTCAGCCCCAGCATTTT. It encodes CASSSGSPTRQPQHF.

This chain joins TRBV27 and TRBJ1-4; weak D call: TRBD1 (5 bases). This CDR3 has 14 residues. The germline V and J ends were trimmed by 4 bases and 6 bases, with 12 bases remaining between them. Germline CDR1 and CDR2: MNHEY and SMNVEV (reference sequence). This chain's CDR3 is CASSSPGGDEKLFF. The CDR3 DNA reads as TGTGCCAGCAGTTCCCCAGGAGGGGATGAAAAACTGTTTTTT.